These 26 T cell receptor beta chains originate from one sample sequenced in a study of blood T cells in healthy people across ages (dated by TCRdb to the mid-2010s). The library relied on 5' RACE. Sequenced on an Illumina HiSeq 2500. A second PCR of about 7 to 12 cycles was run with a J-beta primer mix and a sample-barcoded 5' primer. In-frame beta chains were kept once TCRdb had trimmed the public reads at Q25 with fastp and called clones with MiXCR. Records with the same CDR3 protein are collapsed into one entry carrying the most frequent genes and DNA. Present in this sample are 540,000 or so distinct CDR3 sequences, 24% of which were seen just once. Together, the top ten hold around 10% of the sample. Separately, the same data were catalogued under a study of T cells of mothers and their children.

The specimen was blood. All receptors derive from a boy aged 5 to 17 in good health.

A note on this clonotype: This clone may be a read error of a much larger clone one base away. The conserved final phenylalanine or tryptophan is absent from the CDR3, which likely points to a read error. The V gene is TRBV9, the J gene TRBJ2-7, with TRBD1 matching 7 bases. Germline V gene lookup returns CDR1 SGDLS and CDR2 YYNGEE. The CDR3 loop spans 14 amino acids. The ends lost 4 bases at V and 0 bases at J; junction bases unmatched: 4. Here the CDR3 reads CASSLGQDSYEQYL. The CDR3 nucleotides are TGTGCCAGCAGCCTCGGACAGGACTCCTACGAGCAGTACTTG.

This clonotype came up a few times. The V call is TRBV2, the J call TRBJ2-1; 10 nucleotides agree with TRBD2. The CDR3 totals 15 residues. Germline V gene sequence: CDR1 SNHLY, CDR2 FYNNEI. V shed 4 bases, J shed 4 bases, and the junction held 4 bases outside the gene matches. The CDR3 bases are TGTGCCAGCAGTGTTACTAGCGGGACTTACAATGAGCAGTTCTTC. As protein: CASSVTSGTYNEQFF.

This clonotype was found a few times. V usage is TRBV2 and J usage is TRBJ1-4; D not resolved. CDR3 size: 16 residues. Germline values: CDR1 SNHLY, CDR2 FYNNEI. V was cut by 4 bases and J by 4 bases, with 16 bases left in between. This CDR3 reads CASSGLRGRNNEKLFF. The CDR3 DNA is TGTGCCAGCAGTGGCCTGAGAGGGAGGAATAATGAAAAACTGTTTTTT. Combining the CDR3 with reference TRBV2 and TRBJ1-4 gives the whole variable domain EPEVTQTPSHQVTQMGQEVILRCVPISNHLYFYWYRQILGQKVEFLVSFYNNEISEKSEIFDDQFSVERPDGSNFTLKIRSTKLEDSAMYFCASSGLRGRNNEKLFFGSGTQLSVL.

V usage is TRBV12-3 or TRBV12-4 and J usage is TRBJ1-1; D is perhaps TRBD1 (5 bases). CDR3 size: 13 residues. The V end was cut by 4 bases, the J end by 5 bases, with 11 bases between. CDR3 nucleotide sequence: TGTGCCAGCAGTTACGGGGGGAGGACTGAAGCTTTCTTT. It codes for CASSYGGRTEAFF.

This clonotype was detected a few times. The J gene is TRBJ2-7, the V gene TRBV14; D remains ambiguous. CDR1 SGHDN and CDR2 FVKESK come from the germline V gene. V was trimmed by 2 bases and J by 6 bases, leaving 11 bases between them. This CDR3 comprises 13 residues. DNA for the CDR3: TGTGCCAGCAGCCAATTTAAAGGGTCCGAGCAGTACTTC. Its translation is CASSQFKGSEQYF.

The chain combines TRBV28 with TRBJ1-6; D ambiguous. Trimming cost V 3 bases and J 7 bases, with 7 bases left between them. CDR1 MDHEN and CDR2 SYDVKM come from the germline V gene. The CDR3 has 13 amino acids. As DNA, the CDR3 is TGTGCCAGCAGTTTGGACGAGAATTCACCCCTCCACTTT. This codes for CASSLDENSPLHF.

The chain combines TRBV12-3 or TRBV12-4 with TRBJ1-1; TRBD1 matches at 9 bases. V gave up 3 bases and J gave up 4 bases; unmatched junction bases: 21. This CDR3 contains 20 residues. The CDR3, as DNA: TGTGCCAGCAGTTTCAAACAATATGAGGTCATCCGGGACAGGGTCACTGAAGCTTTCTTT. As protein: CASSFKQYEVIRDRVTEAFF.

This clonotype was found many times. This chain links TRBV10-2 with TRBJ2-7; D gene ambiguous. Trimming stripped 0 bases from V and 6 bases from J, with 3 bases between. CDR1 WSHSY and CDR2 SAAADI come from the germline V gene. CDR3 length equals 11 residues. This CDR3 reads CASSESGEQYF. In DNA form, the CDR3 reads TGCGCCAGCAGTGAGTCTGGCGAGCAGTACTTC.

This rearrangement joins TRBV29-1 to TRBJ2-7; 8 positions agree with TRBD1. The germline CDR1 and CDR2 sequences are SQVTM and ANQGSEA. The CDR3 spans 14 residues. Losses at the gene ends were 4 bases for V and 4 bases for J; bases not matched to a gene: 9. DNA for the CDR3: TGCAGCGTTGGCCCGGGACAGGAGCCTTACGAGCAGTACTTC. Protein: CSVGPGQEPYEQYF.

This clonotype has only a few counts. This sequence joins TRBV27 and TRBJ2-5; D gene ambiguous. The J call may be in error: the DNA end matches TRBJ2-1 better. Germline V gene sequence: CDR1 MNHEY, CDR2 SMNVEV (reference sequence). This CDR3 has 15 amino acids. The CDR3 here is CASSLRPDGYNEQFF. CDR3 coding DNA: TGTGCCAGCAGTCTTCGCCCTGACGGGTACAATGAGCAGTTCTTC.

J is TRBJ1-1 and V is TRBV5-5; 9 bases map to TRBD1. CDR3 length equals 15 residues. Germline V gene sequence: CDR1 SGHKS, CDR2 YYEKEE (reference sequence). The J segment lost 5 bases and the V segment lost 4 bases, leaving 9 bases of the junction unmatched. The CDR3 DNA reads TGTGCCAGCAGCCCGTCGCCGGGACAGGGAACTGAAGCTTTCTTT. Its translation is CASSPSPGQGTEAFF.

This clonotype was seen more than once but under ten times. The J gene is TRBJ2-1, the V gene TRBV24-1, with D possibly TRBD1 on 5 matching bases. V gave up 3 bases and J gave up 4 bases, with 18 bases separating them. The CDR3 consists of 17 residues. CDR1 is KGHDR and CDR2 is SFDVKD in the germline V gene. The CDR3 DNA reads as TGTGCCACCAGTGATGGGGCAGGATTATCGGGTTACAATGAGCAGTTCTTC. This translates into CATSDGAGLSGYNEQFF.

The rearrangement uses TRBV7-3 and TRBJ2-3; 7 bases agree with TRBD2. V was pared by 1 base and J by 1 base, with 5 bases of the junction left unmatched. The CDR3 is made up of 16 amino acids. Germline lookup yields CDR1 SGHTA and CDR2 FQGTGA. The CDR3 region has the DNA TGTGCCAGCAGCTTAAAACCAGGACTAGGCACAGATACGCAGTATTTT. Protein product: CASSLKPGLGTDTQYF.

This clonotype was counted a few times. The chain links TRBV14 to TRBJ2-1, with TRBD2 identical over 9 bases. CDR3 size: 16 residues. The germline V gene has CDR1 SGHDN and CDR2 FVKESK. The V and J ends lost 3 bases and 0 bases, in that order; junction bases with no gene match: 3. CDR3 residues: CASSHVAGASYNEQFF. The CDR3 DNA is TGTGCCAGCAGCCACGTAGCGGGAGCCTCCTACAATGAGCAGTTCTTC.

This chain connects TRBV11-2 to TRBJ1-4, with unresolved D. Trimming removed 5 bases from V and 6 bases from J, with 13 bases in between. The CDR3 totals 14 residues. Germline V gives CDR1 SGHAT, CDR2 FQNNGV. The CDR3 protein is CASSMGFADEKLFF. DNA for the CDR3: TGTGCCAGCAGCATGGGATTTGCGGATGAAAAACTGTTTTTT. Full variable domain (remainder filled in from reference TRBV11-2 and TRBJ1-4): EAGVAQSPRYKIIEKRQSVAFWCNPISGHATLYWYQQILGQGPKLLIQFQNNGVVDDSQLPKDRFSAERLKGVDSTLKIQPAKLEDSAVYLCASSMGFADEKLFFGSGTQLSVL.

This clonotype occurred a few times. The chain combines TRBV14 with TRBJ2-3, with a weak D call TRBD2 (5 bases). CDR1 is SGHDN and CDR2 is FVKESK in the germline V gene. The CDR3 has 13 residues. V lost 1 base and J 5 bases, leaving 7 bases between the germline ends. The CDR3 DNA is TGTGCCAGCAGCCAAGGGAGGCGAGATACGCAGTATTTT. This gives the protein CASSQGRRDTQYF.

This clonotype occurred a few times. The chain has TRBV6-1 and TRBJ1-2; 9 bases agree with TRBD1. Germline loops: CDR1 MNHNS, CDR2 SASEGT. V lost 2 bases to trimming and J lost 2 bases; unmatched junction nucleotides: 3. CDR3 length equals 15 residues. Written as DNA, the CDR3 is TGTGCCAGCAGTGAATCTGGGACAGGGAACTATGGCTACACCTTC. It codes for CASSESGTGNYGYTF.

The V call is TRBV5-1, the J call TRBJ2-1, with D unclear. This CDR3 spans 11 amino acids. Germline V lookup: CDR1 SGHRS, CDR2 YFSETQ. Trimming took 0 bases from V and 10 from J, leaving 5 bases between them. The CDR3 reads CASSLDSEQFF. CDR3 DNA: TGCGCCAGCAGCTTGGATTCGGAGCAGTTCTTC.

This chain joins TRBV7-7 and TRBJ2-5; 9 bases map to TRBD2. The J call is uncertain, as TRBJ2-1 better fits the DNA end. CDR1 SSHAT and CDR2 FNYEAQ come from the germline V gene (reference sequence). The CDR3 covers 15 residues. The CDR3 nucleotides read TGTGCCAGCAGCCCCCAGGGACTAGCAGACGATGAGCAGTTCTTC. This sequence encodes CASSPQGLADDEQFF.

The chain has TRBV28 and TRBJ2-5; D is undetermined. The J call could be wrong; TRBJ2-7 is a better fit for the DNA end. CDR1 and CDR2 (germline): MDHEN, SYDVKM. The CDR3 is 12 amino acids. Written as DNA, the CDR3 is TGTGCCAGCAGTTTAAGTGGAGCCGAGCAGTACTTC. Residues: CASSLSGAEQYF.

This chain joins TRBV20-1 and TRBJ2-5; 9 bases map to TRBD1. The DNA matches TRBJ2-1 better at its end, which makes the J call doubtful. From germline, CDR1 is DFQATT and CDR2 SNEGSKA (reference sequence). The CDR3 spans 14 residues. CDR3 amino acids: CSAPGQGSWNEQFF. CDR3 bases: TGCAGTGCTCCCGGACAGGGGTCGTGGAATGAGCAGTTCTTC.

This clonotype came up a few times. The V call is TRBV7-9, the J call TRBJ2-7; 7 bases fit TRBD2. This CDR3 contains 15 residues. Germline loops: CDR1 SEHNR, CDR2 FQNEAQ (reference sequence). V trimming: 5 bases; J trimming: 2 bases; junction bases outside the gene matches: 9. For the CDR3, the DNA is TGTGCCAGCAGCGGCCGGGACTACAACCCCTACGAGCAGTACTTC. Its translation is CASSGRDYNPYEQYF. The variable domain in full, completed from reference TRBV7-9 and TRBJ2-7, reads DTGVSQNPRHKITKRGQNVTFRCDPISEHNRLYWYRQTLGQGPEFLTYFQNEAQLEKSRLLSDRFSAERPKGSFSTLEIQRTEQGDSAMYLCASSGRDYNPYEQYFGPGTRLTVT.

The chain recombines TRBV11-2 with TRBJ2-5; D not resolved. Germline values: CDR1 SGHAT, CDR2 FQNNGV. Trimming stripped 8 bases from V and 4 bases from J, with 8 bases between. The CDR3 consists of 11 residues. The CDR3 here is CASLEGETQYF. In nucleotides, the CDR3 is TGTGCCAGCCTAGAAGGAGAGACCCAGTACTTC.

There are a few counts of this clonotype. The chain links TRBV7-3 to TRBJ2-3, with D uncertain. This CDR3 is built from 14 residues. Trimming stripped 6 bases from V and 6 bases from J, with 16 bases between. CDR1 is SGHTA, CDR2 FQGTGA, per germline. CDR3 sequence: CASRGPRQRDTQYF. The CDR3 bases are TGTGCCAGCAGAGGGCCCCGTCAGCGCGATACGCAGTATTTT. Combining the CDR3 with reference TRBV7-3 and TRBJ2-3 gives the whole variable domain GAGVSQTPSNKVTEKGKYVELRCDPISGHTALYWYRQSLGQGPEFLIYFQGTGAADDSGLPNDRFFAVRPEGSVSTLKIQRTERGDSAVYLCASRGPRQRDTQYFGPGTRLTVL.

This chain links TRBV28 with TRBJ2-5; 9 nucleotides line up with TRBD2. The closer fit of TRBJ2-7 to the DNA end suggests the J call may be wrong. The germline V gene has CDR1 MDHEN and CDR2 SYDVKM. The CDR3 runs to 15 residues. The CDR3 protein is CASSATLAGNYEQYF. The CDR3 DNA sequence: TGTGCCAGCAGTGCCACGCTAGCGGGGAACTACGAGCAGTACTTC.

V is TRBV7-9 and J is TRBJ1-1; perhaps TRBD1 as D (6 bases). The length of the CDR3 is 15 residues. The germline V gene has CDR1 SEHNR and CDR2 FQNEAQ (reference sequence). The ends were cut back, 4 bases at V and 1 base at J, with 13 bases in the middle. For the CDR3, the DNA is TGTGCCAGCAGCTCTCAGGACAGCGGGAACACTGAAGCTTTCTTT. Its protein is CASSSQDSGNTEAFF.